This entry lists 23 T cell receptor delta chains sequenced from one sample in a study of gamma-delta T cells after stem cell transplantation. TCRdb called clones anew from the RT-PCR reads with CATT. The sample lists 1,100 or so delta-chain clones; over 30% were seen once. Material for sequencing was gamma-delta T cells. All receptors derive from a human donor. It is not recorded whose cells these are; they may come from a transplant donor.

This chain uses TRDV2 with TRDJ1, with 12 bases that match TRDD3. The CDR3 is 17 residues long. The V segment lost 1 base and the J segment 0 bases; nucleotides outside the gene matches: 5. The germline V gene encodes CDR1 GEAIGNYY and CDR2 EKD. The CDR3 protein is CACDTLGDTRYTDKLIF. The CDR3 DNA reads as TGTGCCTGTGACACTCTGGGGGATACGCGTTACACCGATAAACTCATCTTT.

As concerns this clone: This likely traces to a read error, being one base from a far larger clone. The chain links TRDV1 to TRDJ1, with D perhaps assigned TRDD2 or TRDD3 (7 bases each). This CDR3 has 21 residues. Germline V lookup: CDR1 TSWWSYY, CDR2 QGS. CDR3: CALGEASFLLTYWGPPGKPIF. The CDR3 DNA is TGTGCTCTTGGGGAAGCCTCCTTCCTGCTGACTTACTGGGGCCCTCCGGGTAAACCCATCTTT.

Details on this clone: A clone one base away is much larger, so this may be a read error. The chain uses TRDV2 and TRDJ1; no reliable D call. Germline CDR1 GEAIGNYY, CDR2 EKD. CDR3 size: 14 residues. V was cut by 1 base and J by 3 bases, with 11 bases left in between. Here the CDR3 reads CACDTMTRPDKLIF. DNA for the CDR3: TGTGCCTGTGACACTATGACTAGGCCCGATAAACTCATCTTT.

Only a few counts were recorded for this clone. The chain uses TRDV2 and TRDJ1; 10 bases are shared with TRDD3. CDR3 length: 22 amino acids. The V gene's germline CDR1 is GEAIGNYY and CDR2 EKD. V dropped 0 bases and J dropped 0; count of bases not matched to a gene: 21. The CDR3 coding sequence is TGTGCCTGTGACACCGTAACCGGACGATTACTGGGGGATTATGCGTACACCGATAAACTCATCTTT. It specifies CACDTVTGRLLGDYAYTDKLIF.

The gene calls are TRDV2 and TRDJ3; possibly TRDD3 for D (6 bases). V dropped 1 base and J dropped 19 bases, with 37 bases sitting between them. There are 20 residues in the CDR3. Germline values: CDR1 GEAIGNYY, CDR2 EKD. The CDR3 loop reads CACDTGGITGSSWDTLQMFF. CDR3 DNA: TGTGCCTGTGACACAGGAGGGATAACGGGGAGCTCCTGGGACACCCTACAAATGTTTTTC.

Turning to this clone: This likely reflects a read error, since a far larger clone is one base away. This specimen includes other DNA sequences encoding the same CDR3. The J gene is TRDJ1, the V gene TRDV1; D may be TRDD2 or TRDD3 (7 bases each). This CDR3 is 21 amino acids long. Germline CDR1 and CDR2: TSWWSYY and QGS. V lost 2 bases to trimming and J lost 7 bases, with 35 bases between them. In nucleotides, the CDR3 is TGTGCTCTTGGGGAAGCATCCTTCCTGCTGACTTACTGGGGCCCTCCGGGTAAACTCATCTTT. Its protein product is CALGEASFLLTYWGPPGKLIF.

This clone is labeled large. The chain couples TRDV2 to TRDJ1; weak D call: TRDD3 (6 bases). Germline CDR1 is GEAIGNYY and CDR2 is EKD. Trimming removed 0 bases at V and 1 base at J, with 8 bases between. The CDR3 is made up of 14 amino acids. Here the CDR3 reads CACDTAGITDKLIF. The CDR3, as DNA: TGTGCCTGTGACACCGCGGGGATCACCGATAAACTCATCTTT.

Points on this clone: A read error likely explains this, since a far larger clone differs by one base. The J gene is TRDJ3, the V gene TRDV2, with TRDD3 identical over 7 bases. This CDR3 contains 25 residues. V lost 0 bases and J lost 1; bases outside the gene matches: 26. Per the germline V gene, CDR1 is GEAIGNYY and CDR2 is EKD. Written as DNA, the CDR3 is TGTGCCTGTGACACCGTGGGTGGATGGGGGACCCCGCTTCGTTTATCGTCCTGGGACACCCGACAGATGTTTTTC. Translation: CACDTVGGWGTPLRLSSWDTRQMFF.

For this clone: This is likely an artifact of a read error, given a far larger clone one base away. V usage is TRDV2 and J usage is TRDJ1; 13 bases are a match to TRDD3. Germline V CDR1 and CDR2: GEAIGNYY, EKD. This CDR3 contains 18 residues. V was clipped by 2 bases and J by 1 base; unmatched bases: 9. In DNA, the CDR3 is TGTGCCTGTGACATGACCCCCTACTGGGGGATACGCACCGATAAACTCATCTTT. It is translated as CACDMTPYWGIRTDKLIF.

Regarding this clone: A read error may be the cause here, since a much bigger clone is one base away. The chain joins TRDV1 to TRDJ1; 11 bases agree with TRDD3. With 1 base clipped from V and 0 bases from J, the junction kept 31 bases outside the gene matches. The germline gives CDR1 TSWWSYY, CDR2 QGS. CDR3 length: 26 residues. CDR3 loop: CALGEPLLGGLYWGISGETYTDKLIF. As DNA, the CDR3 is TGTGCTCTTGGGGAACCCCTCCTAGGGGGCCTTTACTGGGGGATATCGGGGGAAACGTACACCGATAAACTCATCTTT.

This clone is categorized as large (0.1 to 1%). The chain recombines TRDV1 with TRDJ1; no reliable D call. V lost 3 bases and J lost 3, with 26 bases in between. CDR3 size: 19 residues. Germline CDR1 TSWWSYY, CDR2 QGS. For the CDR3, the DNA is TGTGCTCTTGGGGATAAGGTCGTTTGGACGGCCCAATGGGCCGATAAACTCATCTTT. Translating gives CALGDKVVWTAQWADKLIF.

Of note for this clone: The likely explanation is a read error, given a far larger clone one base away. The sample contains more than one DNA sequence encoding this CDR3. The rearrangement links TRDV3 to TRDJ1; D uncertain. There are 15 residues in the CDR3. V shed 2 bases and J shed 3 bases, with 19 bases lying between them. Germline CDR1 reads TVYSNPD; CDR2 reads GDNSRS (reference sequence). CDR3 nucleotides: TGTGCCTTTGAGACACCTATATCCCACGCCGATAAACTCATCTTT. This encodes CAFETPISHADKLIF.

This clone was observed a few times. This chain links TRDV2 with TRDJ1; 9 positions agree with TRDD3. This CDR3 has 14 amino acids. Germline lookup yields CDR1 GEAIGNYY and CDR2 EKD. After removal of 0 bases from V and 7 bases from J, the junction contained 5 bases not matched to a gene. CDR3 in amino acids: CACDTILGDPKLIF. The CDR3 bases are TGTGCCTGTGACACCATACTGGGGGACCCTAAACTCATCTTT.

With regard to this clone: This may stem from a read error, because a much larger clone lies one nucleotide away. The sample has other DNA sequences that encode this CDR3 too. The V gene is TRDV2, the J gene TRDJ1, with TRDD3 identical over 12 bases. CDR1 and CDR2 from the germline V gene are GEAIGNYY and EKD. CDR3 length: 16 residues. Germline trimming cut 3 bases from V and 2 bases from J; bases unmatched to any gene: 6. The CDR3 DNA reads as TGTGCCTGTGACTTCCTCCTGGGGGATACGACCGATAAACTCATCTTT. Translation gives CACDFLLGDTTDKLIF.

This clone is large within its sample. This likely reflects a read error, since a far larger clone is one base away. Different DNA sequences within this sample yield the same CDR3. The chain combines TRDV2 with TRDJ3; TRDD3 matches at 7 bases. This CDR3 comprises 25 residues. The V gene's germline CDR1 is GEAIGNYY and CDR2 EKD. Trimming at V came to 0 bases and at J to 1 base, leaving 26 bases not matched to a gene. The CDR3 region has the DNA TGTGCCTGTGACACCGTGAGTGGATGGGGGACCCCGCTTCGCTTATCGTCCTGGGACACCCGACAGATGTTTTTC. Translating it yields CACDTVSGWGTPLRLSSWDTRQMFF.

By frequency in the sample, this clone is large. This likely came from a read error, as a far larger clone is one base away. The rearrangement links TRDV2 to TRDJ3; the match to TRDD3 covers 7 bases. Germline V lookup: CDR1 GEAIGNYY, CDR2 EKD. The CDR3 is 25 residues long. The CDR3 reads CACGTVSGWGTPLRLSSWDTRQMFF. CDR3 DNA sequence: TGTGCCTGTGGCACCGTGAGTGGATGGGGGACCCCGCTTCGTTTATCGTCCTGGGACACCCGACAGATGTTTTTC.

CDR3: CACDTLLGDTGYTDKLIF. CDR3 nucleotides: TGTGCCTGTGACACCTTACTGGGGGATACGGGGTACACCGATAAACTCATCTTT. This chain uses TRDV2 with TRDJ1; TRDD3 matches 13 bases. The CDR3 loop spans 18 amino acids. Germline lookup yields CDR1 GEAIGNYY and CDR2 EKD. V shed 0 bases and J 0 bases; nucleotides not matched to a gene: 6.

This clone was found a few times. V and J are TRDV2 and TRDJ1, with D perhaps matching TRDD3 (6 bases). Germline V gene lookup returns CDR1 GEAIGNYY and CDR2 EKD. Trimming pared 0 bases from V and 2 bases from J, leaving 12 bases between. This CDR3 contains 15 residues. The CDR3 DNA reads TGTGCCTGTGACACCGTGGGGATCCCAACCGATAAACTCATCTTT. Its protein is CACDTVGIPTDKLIF.

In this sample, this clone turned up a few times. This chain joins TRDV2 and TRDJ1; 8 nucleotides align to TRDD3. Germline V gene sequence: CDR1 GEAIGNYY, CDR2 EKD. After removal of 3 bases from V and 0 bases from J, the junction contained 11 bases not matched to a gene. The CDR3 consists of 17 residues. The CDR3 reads CACDPVLGVHYTDKLIF. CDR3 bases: TGTGCCTGTGACCCAGTACTGGGGGTCCATTACACCGATAAACTCATCTTT.

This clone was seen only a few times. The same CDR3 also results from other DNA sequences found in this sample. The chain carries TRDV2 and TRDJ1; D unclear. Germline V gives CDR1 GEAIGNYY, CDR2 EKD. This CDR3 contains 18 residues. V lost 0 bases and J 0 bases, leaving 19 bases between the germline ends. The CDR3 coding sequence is TGTGCCTGTGACACCGTCTCCCGGGAAAAACGGGACACCGATAAACTCATCTTT. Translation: CACDTVSREKRDTDKLIF.

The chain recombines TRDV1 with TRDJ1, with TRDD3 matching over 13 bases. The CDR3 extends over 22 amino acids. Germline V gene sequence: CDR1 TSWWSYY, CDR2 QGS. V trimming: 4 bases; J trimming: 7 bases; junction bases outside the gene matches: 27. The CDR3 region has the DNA TGTGCTCTTGGGGGACCCGTGCCTAGCCAGTACTGGGGGATACGCTCGAGCGGTAAACTCATCTTT. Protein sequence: CALGGPVPSQYWGIRSSGKLIF.

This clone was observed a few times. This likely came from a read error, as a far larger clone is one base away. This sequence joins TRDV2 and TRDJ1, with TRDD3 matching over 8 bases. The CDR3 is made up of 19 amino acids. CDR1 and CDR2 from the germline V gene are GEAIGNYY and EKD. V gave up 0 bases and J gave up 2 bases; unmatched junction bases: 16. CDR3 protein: CACDTIGPLGGTRTDKLIF. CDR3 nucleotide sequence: TGTGCCTGTGACACCATAGGGCCACTGGGGGGTACGAGAACCGATAAACTCATCTTT.

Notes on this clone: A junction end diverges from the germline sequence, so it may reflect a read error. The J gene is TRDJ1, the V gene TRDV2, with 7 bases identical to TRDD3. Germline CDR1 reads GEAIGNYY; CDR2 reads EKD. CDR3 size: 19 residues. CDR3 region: CACDSVGLVVDTGTDNLIF. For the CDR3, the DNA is TGTGCCTGTGACTCCGTGGGCCTCGTGGTGGATACGGGTACCGATAACCTCATCTTT.